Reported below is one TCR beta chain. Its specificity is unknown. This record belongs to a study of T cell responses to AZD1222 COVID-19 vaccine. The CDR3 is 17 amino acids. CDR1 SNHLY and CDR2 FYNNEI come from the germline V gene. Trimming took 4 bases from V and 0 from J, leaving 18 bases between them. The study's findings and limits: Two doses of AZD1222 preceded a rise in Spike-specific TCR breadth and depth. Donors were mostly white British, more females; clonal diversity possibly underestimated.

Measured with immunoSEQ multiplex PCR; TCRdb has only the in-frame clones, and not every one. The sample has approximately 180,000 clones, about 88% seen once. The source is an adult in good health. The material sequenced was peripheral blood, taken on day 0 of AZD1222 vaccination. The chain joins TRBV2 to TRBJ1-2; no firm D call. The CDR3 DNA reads TGTGCCAGCAGTGTTTTAGCACGCTTTTCAGCTAACTATGGCTACACCTTC. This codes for CASSVLARFSANYGYTF.